This entry concerns a single TCR beta chain. Its antigen is not known. The sample is drawn from a study of CD8+ T cells in alopecia areata. The wider study: Dosing spanned 6 to 18 months on tofacitinib, then 6 months off drug.

cDNA prepared by RNA extraction and subsequent reverse transcription served as the template for sequencing. Repertoires were generated with immunoSEQ multiplex PCR, while TCRdb's copy carries only in-frame clones and drops some. The sample consists of about 130,000 clones, about 46% of them appearing once. The CDR3 contains 13 residues. Germline CDR1 and CDR2: SGHDT and YYEEEE. Trimming removed 3 bases from V and 1 base from J, with 7 bases in between. Study outcomes and limitations: Alopecia totalis/universalis scalp especially showed more expanded CD8+ clones than normal scalp. Alphabeta T cells residing in normal skin are also sequenced in scalp samples.

Both peripheral blood and punch biopsies of lesional scalp skin were obtained from patients who had alopecia areata. The source material was CD8+ T cells sorted from blood, sampled at week 0. The origin of this receptor is a human donor with alopecia areata. The genes are TRBV5-6 and TRBJ1-1; D is uncertain. Written as DNA, the CDR3 is TGTGCCAGCAGCTCGCCAGAGAACACTGAAGCTTTCTTT. Translating gives CASSSPENTEAFF.